The 15 T cell receptor beta chains in this list originate from one sample, sequenced in a study of siplizumab effects on memory and regulatory T cells. Profiled with immunoSEQ multiplex PCR; TCRdb holds only in-frame clones, not every one. The table shows fewer than 65,000 clones, with about 93% occurring only once. Sequenced: CD8+ T cells sorted from blood. These receptors came from a human donor in good health.

The chain is built from TRBV2 and TRBJ2-5; D may be TRBD1 (6 bases). V was cut by 3 bases and J by 4 bases, with 12 bases left in between. The germline CDR1 and CDR2 sequences are SNHLY and FYNNEI. There are 14 residues in the CDR3. In DNA, the CDR3 is TGTGCCAGCAGTGATTCAAGGGGGAGAGAGACCCAGTACTTC. Translating gives CASSDSRGRETQYF.

The chain employs TRBV28 and TRBJ2-3; 9 nucleotides agree with TRBD2. CDR1 MDHEN and CDR2 SYDVKM come from the germline V gene. Trimming at V came to 2 bases and at J to 1 base, leaving 4 bases not matched to a gene. The CDR3 has 16 residues. Here the CDR3 DNA reads TGTGCCAGCAGTTTAGGTCCTAGCGGGGGCACAGATACGCAGTATTTT. As protein: CASSLGPSGGTDTQYF.

The table lists this clone with a count of one. The chain links TRBV7-9 to TRBJ1-1, with D possibly being TRBD1 (5 bases). Germline CDR1 and CDR2: SEHNR and FQNEAQ (reference sequence). This CDR3 has 14 amino acids. V was pared by 1 base and J by 4 bases, with 10 bases between. This CDR3 is CASSLVSGSTEAFF. CDR3 in DNA: TGTGCCAGCAGCTTAGTGTCAGGGAGCACTGAAGCTTTCTTT. Full variable domain (missing parts from reference TRBV7-9 and TRBJ1-1): DTGVSQNPRHKITKRGQNVTFRCDPISEHNRLYWYRQTLGQGPEFLTYFQNEAQLEKSRLLSDRFSAERPKGSFSTLEIQRTEQGDSAMYLCASSLVSGSTEAFFGQGTRLTVV.

This chain joins TRBV19 and TRBJ2-3; no firm D call. Trimming shortened V by 8 bases and J by 5 bases, and 11 bases separated the two germline ends. Germline loops: CDR1 LNHDA, CDR2 SQIVND (reference sequence). This CDR3 has 12 residues. CDR3 protein: CASWNPGDTQYF. CDR3 bases: TGTGCCAGTTGGAACCCTGGAGATACGCAGTATTTT.

The V gene is TRBV5-6, the J gene TRBJ2-7, with D uncertain. Trimming took 4 bases from V and 1 from J, leaving 12 bases between them. Per germline, CDR1 SGHDT and CDR2 YYEEEE. The CDR3 loop spans 14 amino acids. The DNA of the CDR3 is TGTGCCAGCAGCATGGCGCCTGCATCCTACGAGCAGTACTTC. Translating it yields CASSMAPASYEQYF.

V gene TRBV7-6 combines with J gene TRBJ2-5, with 8 nucleotides matching TRBD2. In germline, CDR1 is SGHVS, CDR2 FNYEAQ. Losses at the gene ends were 5 bases for V and 5 bases for J; bases not matched to a gene: 4. The CDR3 is 13 residues long. The CDR3 DNA is TGTGCCAGCAGCCGGACTAGCTGGGAGACCCAGTACTTC. It encodes CASSRTSWETQYF.

CDR3 in DNA: TGTGCCAGCAGTGAACTAGCGGGAGTTGGGGATGAGCAGTTCTTC. Amino acids: CASSELAGVGDEQFF. V is TRBV28 and J is TRBJ2-1; 11 bases align to TRBD2. This CDR3 contains 15 residues. V shed 5 bases, J shed 8 bases, and the junction held 8 bases outside the gene matches. Germline V CDR1 and CDR2: MDHEN, SYDVKM.

The CDR3 sequence is CASSFTGGYTF. Written as DNA, the CDR3 is TGTGCCAGCAGCTTTACTGGTGGCTACACCTTC. The V gene is TRBV5-6, the J gene TRBJ1-2; D remains unclear. Trimming took off 2 bases at V and 7 bases at J, with 6 bases between the two ends. The V gene's germline CDR1 is SGHDT and CDR2 YYEEEE. The CDR3 is 11 residues long.

This clone was recorded only once. The CDR3, as DNA: TGTGCCAGCAGCTATGGCGAGGGGACAGGGTCCTACGAGCAGTACTTC. This translates into CASSYGEGTGSYEQYF. The chain links TRBV5-5 to TRBJ2-7; TRBD1 matches 9 bases. Unmatched junction bases numbered 8, after V lost 3 bases and J lost 1 base. Germline lookup yields CDR1 SGHKS and CDR2 YYEKEE (reference sequence). The length of the CDR3 is 16 residues.

In its sample, this clone was seen once. V usage is TRBV2 and J usage is TRBJ2-7; D not certain. With 1 base removed from V and 3 bases from J, the gap between germline ends came to 7 bases. From germline, CDR1 is SNHLY and CDR2 FYNNEI. The CDR3 is made up of 13 amino acids. The CDR3 DNA reads TGTGCCAGCAGTGAAGTCCCCTACTACGAGCAGTACTTC. This translates into CASSEVPYYEQYF.

This chain links TRBV27 with TRBJ2-1; no clear D gene. The CDR3 consists of 13 residues. Germline V gives CDR1 MNHEY, CDR2 SMNVEV (reference sequence). V dropped 5 bases and J dropped 4 bases, with 9 bases sitting between them. This chain's CDR3 is CASSLPPYNEQFF. DNA for the CDR3: TGTGCCAGCAGTCTCCCCCCATACAATGAGCAGTTCTTC.

The rearrangement joins TRBV5-6 to TRBJ1-1; tentative D call: TRBD1 (5 bases). Germline CDR1 and CDR2: SGHDT and YYEEEE. This CDR3 has 15 amino acids. Trimming stripped 0 bases from V and 1 base from J, with 10 bases between. CDR3 in amino acids: CASSLVPGSNTEAFF. CDR3 coding DNA: TGTGCCAGCAGCTTGGTTCCAGGGTCGAACACTGAAGCTTTCTTT.

The genes are TRBV28 and TRBJ1-2; D ambiguous. CDR1 MDHEN and CDR2 SYDVKM come from the germline V gene. CDR3 size: 12 residues. V gave up 4 bases and J gave up 7 bases, with 10 bases separating them. CDR3: CASSYLDSGYTF. CDR3 DNA sequence: TGTGCCAGCAGTTACTTAGATTCTGGCTACACCTTC.

V and J are TRBV13 and TRBJ2-6, with 10 positions matching TRBD1. Germline-derived CDR1 and CDR2 are PRHDT and FYEKMQ (reference sequence). This CDR3 is 18 amino acids long. V shed 5 bases and J 2 bases; nucleotides not matched to a gene: 9. The CDR3 spells CASSVPGTGETGANVLTF. In DNA form, the CDR3 reads TGTGCCAGCAGCGTACCCGGGACAGGGGAGACTGGGGCCAACGTCCTGACTTTC.

The J gene is TRBJ2-1, the V gene TRBV7-9; 8 bases are shared with TRBD2. The CDR3 length is 17 residues. The junction had 13 bases not matched to a gene; V was cut back by 4 bases and J by 5 bases. The germline V gene encodes CDR1 SEHNR and CDR2 FQNEAQ (reference sequence). CDR3 region: CASSSLGSGSVDNEQFF. CDR3 in DNA: TGTGCCAGCAGCTCGCTTGGGAGCGGGAGCGTCGACAATGAGCAGTTCTTC.